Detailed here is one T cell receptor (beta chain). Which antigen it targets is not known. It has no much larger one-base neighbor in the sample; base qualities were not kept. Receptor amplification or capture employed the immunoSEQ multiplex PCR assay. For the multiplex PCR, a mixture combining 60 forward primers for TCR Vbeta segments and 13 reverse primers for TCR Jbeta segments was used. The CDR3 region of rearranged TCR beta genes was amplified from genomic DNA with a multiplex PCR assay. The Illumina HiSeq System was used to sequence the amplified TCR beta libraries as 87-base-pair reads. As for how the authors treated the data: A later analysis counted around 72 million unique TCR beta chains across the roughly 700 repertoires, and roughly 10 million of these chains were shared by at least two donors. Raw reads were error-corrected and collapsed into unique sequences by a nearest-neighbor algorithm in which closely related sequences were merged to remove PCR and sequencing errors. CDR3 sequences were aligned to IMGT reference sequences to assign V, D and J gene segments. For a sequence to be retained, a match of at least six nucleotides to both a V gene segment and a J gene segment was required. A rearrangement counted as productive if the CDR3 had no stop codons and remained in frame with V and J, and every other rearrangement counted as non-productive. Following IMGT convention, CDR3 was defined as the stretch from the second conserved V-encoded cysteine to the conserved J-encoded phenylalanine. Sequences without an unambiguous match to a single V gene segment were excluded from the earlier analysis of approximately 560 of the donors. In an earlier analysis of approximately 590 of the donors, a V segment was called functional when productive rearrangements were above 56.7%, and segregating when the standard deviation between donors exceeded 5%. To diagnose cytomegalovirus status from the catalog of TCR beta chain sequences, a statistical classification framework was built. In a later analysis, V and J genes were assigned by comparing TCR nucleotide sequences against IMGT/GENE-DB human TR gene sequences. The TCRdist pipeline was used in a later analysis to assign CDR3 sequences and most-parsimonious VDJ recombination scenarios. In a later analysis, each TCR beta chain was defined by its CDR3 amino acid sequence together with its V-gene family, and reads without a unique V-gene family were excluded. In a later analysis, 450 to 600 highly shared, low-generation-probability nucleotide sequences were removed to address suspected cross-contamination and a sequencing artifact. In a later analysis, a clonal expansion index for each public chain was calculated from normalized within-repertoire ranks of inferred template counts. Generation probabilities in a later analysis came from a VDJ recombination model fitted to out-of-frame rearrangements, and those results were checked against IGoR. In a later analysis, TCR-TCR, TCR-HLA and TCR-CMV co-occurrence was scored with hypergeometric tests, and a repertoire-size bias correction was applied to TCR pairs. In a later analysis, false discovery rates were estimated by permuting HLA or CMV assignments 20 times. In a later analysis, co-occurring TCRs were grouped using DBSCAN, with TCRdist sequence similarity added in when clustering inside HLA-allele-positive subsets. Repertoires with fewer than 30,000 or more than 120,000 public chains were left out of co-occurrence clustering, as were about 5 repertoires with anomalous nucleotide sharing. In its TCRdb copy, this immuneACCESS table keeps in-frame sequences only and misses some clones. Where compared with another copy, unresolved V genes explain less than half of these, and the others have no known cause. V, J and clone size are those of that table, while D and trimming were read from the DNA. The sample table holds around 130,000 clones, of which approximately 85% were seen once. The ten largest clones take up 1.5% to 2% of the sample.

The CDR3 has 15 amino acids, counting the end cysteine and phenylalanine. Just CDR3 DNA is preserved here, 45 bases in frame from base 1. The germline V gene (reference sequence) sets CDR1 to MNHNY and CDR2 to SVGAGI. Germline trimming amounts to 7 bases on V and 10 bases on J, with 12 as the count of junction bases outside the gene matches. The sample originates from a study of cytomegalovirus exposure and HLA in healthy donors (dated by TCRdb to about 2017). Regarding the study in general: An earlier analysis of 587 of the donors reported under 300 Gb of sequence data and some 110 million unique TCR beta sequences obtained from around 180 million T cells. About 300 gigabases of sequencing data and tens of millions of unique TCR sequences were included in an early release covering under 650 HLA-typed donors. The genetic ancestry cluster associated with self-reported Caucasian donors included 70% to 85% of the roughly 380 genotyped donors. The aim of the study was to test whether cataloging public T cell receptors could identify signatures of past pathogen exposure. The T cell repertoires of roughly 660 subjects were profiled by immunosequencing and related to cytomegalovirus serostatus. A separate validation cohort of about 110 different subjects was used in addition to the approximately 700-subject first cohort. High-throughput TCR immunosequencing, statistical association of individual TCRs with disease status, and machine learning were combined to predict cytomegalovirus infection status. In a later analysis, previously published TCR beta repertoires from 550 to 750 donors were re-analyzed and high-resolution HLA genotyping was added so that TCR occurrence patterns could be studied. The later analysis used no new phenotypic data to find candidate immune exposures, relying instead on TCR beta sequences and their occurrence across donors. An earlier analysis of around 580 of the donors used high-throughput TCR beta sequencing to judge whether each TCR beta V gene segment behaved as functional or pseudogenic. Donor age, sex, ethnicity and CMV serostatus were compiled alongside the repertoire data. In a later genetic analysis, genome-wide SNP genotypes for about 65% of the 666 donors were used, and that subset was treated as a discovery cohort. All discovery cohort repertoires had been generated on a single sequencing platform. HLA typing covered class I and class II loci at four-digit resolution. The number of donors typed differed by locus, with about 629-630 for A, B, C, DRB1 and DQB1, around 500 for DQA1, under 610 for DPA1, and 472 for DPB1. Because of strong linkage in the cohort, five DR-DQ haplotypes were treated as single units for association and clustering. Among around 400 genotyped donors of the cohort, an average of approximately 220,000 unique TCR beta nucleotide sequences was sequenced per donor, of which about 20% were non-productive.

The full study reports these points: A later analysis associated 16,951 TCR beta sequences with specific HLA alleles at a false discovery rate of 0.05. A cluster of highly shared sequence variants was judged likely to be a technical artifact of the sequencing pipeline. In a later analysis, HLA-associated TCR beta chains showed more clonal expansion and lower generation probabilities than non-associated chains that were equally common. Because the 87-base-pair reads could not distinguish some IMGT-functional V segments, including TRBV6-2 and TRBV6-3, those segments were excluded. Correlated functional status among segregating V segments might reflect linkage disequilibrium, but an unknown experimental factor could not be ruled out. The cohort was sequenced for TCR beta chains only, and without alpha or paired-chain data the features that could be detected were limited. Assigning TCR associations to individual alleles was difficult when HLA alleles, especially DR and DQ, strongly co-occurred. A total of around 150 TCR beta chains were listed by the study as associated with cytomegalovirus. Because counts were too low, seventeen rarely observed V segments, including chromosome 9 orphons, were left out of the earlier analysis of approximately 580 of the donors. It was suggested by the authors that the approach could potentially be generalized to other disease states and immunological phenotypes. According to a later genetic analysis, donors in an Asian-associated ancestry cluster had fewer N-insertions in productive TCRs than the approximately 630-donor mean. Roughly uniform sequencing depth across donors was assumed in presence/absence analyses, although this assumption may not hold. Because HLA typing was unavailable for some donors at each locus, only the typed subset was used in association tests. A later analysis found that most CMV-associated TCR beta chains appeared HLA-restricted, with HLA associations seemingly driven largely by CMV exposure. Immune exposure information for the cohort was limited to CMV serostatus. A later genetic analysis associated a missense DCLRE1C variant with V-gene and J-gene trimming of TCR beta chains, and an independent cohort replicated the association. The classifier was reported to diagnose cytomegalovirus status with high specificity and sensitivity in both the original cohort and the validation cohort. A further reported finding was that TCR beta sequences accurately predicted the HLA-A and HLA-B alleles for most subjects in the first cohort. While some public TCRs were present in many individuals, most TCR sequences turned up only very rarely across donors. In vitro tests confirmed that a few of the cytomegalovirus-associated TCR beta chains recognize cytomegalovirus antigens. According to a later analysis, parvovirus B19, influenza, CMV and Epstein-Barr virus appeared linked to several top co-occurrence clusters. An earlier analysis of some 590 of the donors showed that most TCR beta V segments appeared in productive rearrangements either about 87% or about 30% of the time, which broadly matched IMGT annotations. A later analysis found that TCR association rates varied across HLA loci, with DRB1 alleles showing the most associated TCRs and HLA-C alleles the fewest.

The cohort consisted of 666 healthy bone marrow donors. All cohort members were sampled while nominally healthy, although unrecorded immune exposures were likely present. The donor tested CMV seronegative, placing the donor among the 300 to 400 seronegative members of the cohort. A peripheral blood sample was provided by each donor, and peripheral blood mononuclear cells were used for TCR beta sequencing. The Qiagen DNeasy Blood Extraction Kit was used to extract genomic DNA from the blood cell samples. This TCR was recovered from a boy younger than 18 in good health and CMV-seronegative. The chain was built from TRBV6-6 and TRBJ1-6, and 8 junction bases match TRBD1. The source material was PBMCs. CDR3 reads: CASTQGVDRGSPLHF. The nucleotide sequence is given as TGTGCCAGCACCCAAGGGGTTGACAGGGGCTCACCCCTCCACTTT.